This T cell receptor beta chain was retrieved from a study of Ad26.COV2.S vaccination and SARS-CoV-2 variants. Study-level information: Sample donor was a member of the COV1001 Ad26.COV2.S trial arm. Recipients of Ad26.COV2.S got it intramuscularly, once or twice 56 days apart.

Sample treatment: some 19 received Ad26.COV2.S at low or high dose, single or two shots; several received placebo; per-sample allocation not given. After the first vaccine or placebo injection, samples were drawn on day 63. Generated by immunoSEQ multiplex PCR, the TCRdb table keeps only in-frame clones and is missing some. Here the sample spans 250,000 or so clones, around 85% being singletons. The clonotype comes from a person between 18 and 59 years old who received the Ad26.COV2.S COVID-19 vaccine or a placebo. Sequencing used peripheral blood, obtained in a trial of Ad26.COV2.S vaccine versus placebo.

In DNA, the CDR3 is TGTGCCAGCAGCCCACAGGGTTCGTCGGTCTGGGATACGCAGTATTTT. It codes for CASSPQGSSVWDTQYF. This chain uses TRBV14 with TRBJ2-3; tentatively, D is TRBD1 (6 bases). V lost 4 bases to trimming and J lost 6 bases, with 20 bases between them. The germline CDR1 and CDR2 sequences are SGHDN and FVKESK. The CDR3 consists of 16 residues.